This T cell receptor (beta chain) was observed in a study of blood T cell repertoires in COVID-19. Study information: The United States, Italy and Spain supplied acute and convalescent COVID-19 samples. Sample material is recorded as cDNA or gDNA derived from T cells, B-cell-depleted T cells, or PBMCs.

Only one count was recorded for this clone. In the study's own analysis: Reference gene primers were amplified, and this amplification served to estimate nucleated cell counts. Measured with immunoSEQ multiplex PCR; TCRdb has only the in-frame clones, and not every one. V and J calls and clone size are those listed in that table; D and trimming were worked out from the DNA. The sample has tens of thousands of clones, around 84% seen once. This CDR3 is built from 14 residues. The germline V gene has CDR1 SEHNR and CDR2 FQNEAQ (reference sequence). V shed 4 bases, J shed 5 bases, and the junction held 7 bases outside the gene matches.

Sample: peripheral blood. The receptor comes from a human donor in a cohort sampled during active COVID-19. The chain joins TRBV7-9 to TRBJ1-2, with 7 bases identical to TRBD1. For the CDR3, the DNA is TGTGCCAGCAGCTCGGGACAGACAGTTTATGGCTACACCTTC. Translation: CASSSGQTVYGYTF.